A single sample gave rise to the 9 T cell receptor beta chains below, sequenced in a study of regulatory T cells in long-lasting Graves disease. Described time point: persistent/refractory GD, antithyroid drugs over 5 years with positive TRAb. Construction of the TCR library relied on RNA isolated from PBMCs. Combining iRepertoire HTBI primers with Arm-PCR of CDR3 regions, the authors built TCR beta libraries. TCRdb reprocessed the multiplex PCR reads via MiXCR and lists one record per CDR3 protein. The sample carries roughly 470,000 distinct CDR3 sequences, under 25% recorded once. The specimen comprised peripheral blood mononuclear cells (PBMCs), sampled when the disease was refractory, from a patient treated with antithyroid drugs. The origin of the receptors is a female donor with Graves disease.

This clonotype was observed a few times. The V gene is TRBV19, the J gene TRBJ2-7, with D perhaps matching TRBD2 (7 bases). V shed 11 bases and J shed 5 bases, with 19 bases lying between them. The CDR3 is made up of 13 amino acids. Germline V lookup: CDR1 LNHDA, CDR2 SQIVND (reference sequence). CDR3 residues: CAGSLAAGDEQYF. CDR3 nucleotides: TGTGCCGGATCCCTAGCGGCAGGGGACGAGCAGTACTTC.

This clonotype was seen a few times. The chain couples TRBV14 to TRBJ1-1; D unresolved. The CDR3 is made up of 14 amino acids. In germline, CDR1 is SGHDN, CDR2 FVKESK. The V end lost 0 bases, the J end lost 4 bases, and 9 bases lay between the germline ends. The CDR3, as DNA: TGTGCCAGCAGCCAAGATCACTGGGGCACTGAAGCTTTCTTT. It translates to CASSQDHWGTEAFF.

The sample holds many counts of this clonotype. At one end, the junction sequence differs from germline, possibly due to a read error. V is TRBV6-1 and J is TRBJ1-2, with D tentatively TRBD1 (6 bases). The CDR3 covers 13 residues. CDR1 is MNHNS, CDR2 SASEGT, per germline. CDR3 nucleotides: TGTGCCAACAGTGAAGGACAGAGCTATGGCTACACCTTC. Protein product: CANSEGQSYGYTF.

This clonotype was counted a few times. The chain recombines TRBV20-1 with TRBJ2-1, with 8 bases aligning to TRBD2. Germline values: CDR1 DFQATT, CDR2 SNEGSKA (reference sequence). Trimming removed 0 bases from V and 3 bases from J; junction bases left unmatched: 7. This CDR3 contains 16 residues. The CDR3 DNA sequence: TGCAGTGCTAGAGATTTAATGGCGGGAGGCTACAATGAGCAGTTCTTC. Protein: CSARDLMAGGYNEQFF.

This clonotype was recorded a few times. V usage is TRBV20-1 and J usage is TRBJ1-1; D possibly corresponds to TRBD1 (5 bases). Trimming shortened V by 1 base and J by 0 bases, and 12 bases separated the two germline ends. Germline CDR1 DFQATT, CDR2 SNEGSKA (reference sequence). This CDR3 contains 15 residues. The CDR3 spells CSARGDVGLNTEAFF. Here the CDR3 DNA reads TGCAGTGCTAGAGGAGACGTGGGGCTGAACACTGAAGCTTTCTTT.

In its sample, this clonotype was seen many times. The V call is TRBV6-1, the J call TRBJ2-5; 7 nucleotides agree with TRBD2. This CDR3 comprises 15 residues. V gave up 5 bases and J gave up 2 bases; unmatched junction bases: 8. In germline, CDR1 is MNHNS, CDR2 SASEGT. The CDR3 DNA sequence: TGTGCCAGCAGTCGGGACTACGGGGGGCAAGAGACCCAGTACTTC. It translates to CASSRDYGGQETQYF.

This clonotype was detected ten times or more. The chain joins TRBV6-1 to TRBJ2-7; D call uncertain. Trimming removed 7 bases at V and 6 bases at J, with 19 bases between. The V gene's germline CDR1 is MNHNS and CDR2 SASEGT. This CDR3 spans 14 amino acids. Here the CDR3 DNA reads TGTGCCAGCACCAGGAAGTTCCCGAACTCCGAGCAGTACTTC. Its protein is CASTRKFPNSEQYF.

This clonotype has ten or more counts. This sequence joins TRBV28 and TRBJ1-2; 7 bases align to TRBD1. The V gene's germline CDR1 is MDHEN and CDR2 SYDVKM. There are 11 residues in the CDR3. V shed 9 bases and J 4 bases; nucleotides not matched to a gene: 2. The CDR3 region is CASGDSYGYTF. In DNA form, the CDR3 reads TGTGCCAGTGGGGACAGCTATGGCTACACCTTC.

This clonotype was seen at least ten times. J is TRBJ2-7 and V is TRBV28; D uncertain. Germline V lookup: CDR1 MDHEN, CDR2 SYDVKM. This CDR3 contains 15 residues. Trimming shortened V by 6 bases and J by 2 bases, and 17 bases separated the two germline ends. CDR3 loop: CASSALTISTYEQYF. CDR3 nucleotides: TGTGCCAGCAGCGCCCTAACCATCAGTACCTACGAGCAGTACTTC.